Shown below are 25 T cell receptor beta chains from a single sample sequenced in a study of regulatory T cells in long-lasting Graves disease (dated by TCRdb to about 2021). The library was made by multiplex PCR. Sequencing instrument: Illumina HiSeq 4000. CDR3 regions were amplified by Arm-PCR with iRepertoire HTBI primers to construct TCR beta libraries. TCRdb passed the public sequencing reads through fastp at Q25 and MiXCR, retaining productive beta sequences. When rows share a CDR3 protein, they turn into one entry using the most common DNA and genes. Recorded for this sample are about 240,000 distinct CDR3 sequences; around 20% of them occurred a single time. Over 11% of the sample comes from the top ten. The time point label on this specimen signifies: newly diagnosed GD, antithyroid drugs for less than 3 months. For both TCR sequencing and RNA sequencing, RNA was extracted from PBMCs using TRIzol.

The sample in question was peripheral blood mononuclear cells (PBMCs), obtained at new diagnosis, from a patient treated with antithyroid drugs. These receptors all come from a female donor with Graves disease.

This clonotype has at least ten counts. The chain recombines TRBV27 with TRBJ2-1; 8 bases map to TRBD2. Looked up from germline, CDR1 is MNHEY and CDR2 is SMNVEV (reference sequence). V lost 6 bases, J lost 0 bases, and 16 bases stayed unmatched. The CDR3 sequence is 19 residues long. CDR3 nucleotide sequence: TGTGCCAGCAGCCCCCGTGGTAGCGGGGTTCAGAGCTCCTACAATGAGCAGTTCTTC. This translates into CASSPRGSGVQSSYNEQFF.

With respect to this clonotype: A much more abundant neighbour one base away suggests this may be a read error. V and J are TRBV10-3 and TRBJ1-2; D not certain. V lost 10 bases and J lost 5, with 17 bases in between. The CDR3 loop spans 13 amino acids. Germline V CDR1 and CDR2: ENHRY, SYGVKD. The CDR3 DNA follows: TGTGCCAGCAGACAATCTGGGGAGTATGGCTACACCTTC. This encodes CASRQSGEYGYTF.

Many counts were recorded for this clonotype. The chain uses TRBV2 and TRBJ2-3; D possibly corresponds to TRBD2 (7 bases). The CDR3 covers 14 residues. Trimming pared 2 bases from V and 6 bases from J, leaving 12 bases between. Germline V lookup: CDR1 SNHLY, CDR2 FYNNEI. CDR3 protein: CASSETGGRDTQYF. Written as DNA, the CDR3 is TGTGCCAGCAGTGAAACCGGGGGGCGGGATACGCAGTATTTT.

Many counts were recorded for this clonotype. V and J are TRBV4-3 and TRBJ2-4; D remains unclear. Trimming removed 0 bases at V and 8 bases at J, with 14 bases between. The germline V gene has CDR1 LGHNA and CDR2 YSLEER. The CDR3 length is 15 residues. CDR3: CASSQEGGTWDIQYF. The CDR3, as DNA: TGCGCCAGCAGCCAAGAGGGTGGAACCTGGGACATTCAGTACTTC.

The V and J genes are TRBV20-1 and TRBJ2-7, with 10 bases aligning to TRBD2. J lost 4 bases, V lost 3 bases, and 9 bases had no gene match. Looked up from germline, CDR1 is DFQATT and CDR2 is SNEGSKA (reference sequence). This CDR3 has 15 residues. The CDR3 here is CSASDSSGRVYEQYF. CDR3 nucleotides: TGCAGTGCTAGCGACTCTAGCGGGAGAGTGTACGAGCAGTACTTC.

The J gene is TRBJ2-1, the V gene TRBV5-6; 11 bases fit TRBD2. The CDR3 covers 16 residues. Trimming cost V 3 bases and J 1 base; bases outside gene matches: 3. CDR1 and CDR2 (germline): SGHDT, YYEEEE. CDR3 coding DNA: TGTGCCAGCAGCTGGGGACTAGCGGATTCCTACAATGAGCAGTTCTTC. Protein: CASSWGLADSYNEQFF.

This clonotype has ten or more counts. The V gene is TRBV5-4, the J gene TRBJ2-3; D is ambiguous. V dropped 3 bases and J dropped 2 bases, with 10 bases sitting between them. The CDR3 consists of 14 residues. Per germline, CDR1 SGHNT and CDR2 YYREEE (reference sequence). The CDR3 sequence is CASSWARNTDTQYF. The CDR3 region has the DNA TGTGCCAGCAGCTGGGCTAGAAACACAGATACGCAGTATTTT.

The CDR3 loop is CASSPSRQMNEQFF. The CDR3 DNA reads TGTGCCAGCAGTCCTAGCCGCCAGATGAATGAGCAGTTCTTC. V and J are TRBV6-1 and TRBJ2-1; TRBD2 might be the D (5 bases). The CDR3 consists of 14 residues. Trimming cost V 5 bases and J 7 bases, with 15 bases left between them. Germline V gene sequence: CDR1 MNHNS, CDR2 SASEGT.

This clonotype was recorded at least ten times. The V call is TRBV7-8, the J call TRBJ1-2, with D hard to call. In germline, CDR1 is SGHVS, CDR2 FQNEAQ. Trimming shortened V by 4 bases and J by 5 bases, and 20 bases separated the two germline ends. This CDR3 has 16 amino acids. The CDR3 DNA follows: TGTGCCAGCAGCTCGGAGGCGGCCCCTCAAGATTATGGCTACACCTTC. Its protein product is CASSSEAAPQDYGYTF.

In DNA, the CDR3 is TGTGCCACCAGTGATTTGCTAGCGGGGGATACGCAGTATTTT. This translates into CATSDLLAGDTQYF. The gene calls are TRBV24-1 and TRBJ2-3, with 9 bases fitting TRBD2. Trimming at V came to 0 bases and at J to 6 bases, leaving 0 bases not matched to a gene. CDR1 is KGHDR, CDR2 SFDVKD, per germline. The CDR3 has 14 amino acids.

This clonotype was picked up many times. V and J are TRBV24-1 and TRBJ2-3; 7 nucleotides agree with TRBD2. The CDR3 has 15 residues. V shed 3 bases, J shed 7 bases, and the junction held 9 bases outside the gene matches. Germline assignment: CDR1 KGHDR and CDR2 SFDVKD. As DNA, the CDR3 is TGTGCCACCAGTGATCCCACGCGGGGGTTAAATACGCAGTATTTT. As protein: CATSDPTRGLNTQYF.

Many counts were recorded for this clonotype. The gene calls are TRBV20-1 and TRBJ1-5; 10 bases match TRBD1. This CDR3 has 16 amino acids. Germline lookup yields CDR1 DFQATT and CDR2 SNEGSKA (reference sequence). V was pared by 5 bases and J by 1 base, with 8 bases of the junction left unmatched. The CDR3 bases are TGCAGTGCTTCTATGCGGACAGGGGGGAGCAATCAGCCCCAGCATTTT. It specifies CSASMRTGGSNQPQHF.

Remarks on this clonotype: This likely reflects a read error, since a far larger clone is one base away. The chain has TRBV7-3 and TRBJ2-7; D could derive from TRBD1 or TRBD2 (5 bases each). The DNA end is more similar to TRBJ2-5, so the J call may be wrong. The CDR3 has 15 amino acids. Germline V gene lookup returns CDR1 SGHTA and CDR2 FQGTGA. DNA of the CDR3: TGTGCCAGCAGCTTAGGGGCGACTACATCCGAGACCCAGTACTTC. This encodes CASSLGATTSETQYF.

The chain combines TRBV11-3 with TRBJ1-2; no definite D call. Trimming left V 0 bases short and J 4 bases short, with 15 bases between. This CDR3 has 16 residues. Germline values: CDR1 SGHNT, CDR2 YENEEA. The CDR3 loop is CASSLDKAGVVYGYTF. As DNA, the CDR3 is TGTGCCAGCAGCTTAGATAAGGCCGGGGTCGTCTATGGCTACACCTTC.

With regard to this clonotype: This may arise from a read error, as a much more abundant clone is one base away. The chain is built from TRBV20-1 and TRBJ2-3; D call uncertain. The V gene's germline CDR1 is DFQATT and CDR2 SNEGSKA (reference sequence). Trimming pared 8 bases from V and 5 bases from J, leaving 11 bases between. This CDR3 has 11 residues. CDR3 protein: CSTTPQDTQYF. CDR3 DNA sequence: TGCAGTACTACTCCCCAAGATACGCAGTATTTT.

This chain joins TRBV7-2 and TRBJ2-3; possibly TRBD1 for D (5 bases). The germline V gene has CDR1 SGHTA and CDR2 FQGNSA. The CDR3 is 14 amino acids. Trimming pared 5 bases from V and 6 bases from J, leaving 15 bases between. This CDR3 reads CASSPQAATDTQYF. The CDR3 nucleotides are TGTGCCAGCAGCCCACAGGCCGCGACGGATACGCAGTATTTT.

At least ten counts were recorded for this clonotype. The chain couples TRBV15 to TRBJ2-7; D not certain. Germline V gene lookup returns CDR1 LNHNV and CDR2 YYDKDF (reference sequence). The V end lost 0 bases, the J end lost 1 base, and 10 bases lay between the germline ends. This CDR3 is 15 amino acids long. DNA for the CDR3: TGTGCCACCAGCAGAGAACCCAGGCGGTCCTACGAGCAGTACTTC. Its translation is CATSREPRRSYEQYF.

This clonotype has ten or more counts. The rearrangement joins TRBV28 to TRBJ2-7; the D is unclear. The CDR3 covers 11 residues. Germline CDR1 and CDR2: MDHEN and SYDVKM. The germline V and J ends were trimmed by 6 bases and 6 bases, with 9 bases remaining between them. CDR3 residues: CASSPAGEQYF. The CDR3 nucleotides read TGTGCCAGCAGCCCCGCAGGCGAGCAGTACTTC. The full variable domain, with the rest looked up from reference TRBV28 and TRBJ2-7, is DVKVTQSSRYLVKRTGEKVFLECVQDMDHENMFWYRQDPGLGLRLIYFSYDVKMKEKGDIPEGYSVSREKKERFSLILESASTNQTSMYLCASSPAGEQYFGPGTRLTVT.

This clonotype was seen ten or more times. The J gene is TRBJ2-1, the V gene TRBV14; tentatively, D is TRBD2 (6 bases). The V end was cut by 4 bases, the J end by 3 bases, with 10 bases between. Germline CDR1 is SGHDN and CDR2 is FVKESK. This CDR3 comprises 14 residues. CDR3 DNA: TGTGCCAGCAGCCCCTGGGACTTCTACAATGAGCAGTTCTTC. This gives the protein CASSPWDFYNEQFF. The whole variable domain, remainder taken from reference TRBV14 and TRBJ2-1, is EAGVTQFPSHSVIEKGQTVTLRCDPISGHDNLYWYRRVMGKEIKFLLHFVKESKQDESGMPNNRFLAERTGGTYSTLKVQPAELEDSGVYFCASSPWDFYNEQFFGPGTRLTVL.

Ten or more counts support this clonotype. This chain uses TRBV28 with TRBJ1-4, with D unresolved. The CDR3 length is 14 residues. Trimming took off 6 bases at V and 3 bases at J, with 11 bases between the two ends. The germline V gene encodes CDR1 MDHEN and CDR2 SYDVKM. This CDR3 reads CASRPRTANEKLFF. DNA for the CDR3: TGTGCCAGCAGACCCCGGACGGCTAATGAAAAACTGTTTTTT.

This clonotype was seen many times. The chain uses TRBV20-1 and TRBJ2-1; D is possibly TRBD2 (9 bases). CDR3 length: 18 amino acids. V was shortened by 1 base and J by 6 bases, with 25 bases between the two germline ends. Germline V gives CDR1 DFQATT, CDR2 SNEGSKA (reference sequence). CDR3 DNA sequence: TGCAGTGCTAGAGTTCGCCAGGGGGCCCCTAGCGGGGTCAATGAGCAGTTCTTC. Its translation: CSARVRQGAPSGVNEQFF.

In this sample, this clonotype turned up many times. This chain links TRBV2 with TRBJ2-1; 11 nucleotides agree with TRBD2. The better agreement between TRBJ2-5 and the DNA end casts doubt on the J call. The CDR3 extends over 16 amino acids. Germline V gene data show CDR1 as SNHLY and CDR2 as FYNNEI. Here the CDR3 reads CASNLLAGESGETQYF. CDR3 in DNA: TGTGCCAGCAACCTACTAGCGGGGGAATCTGGGGAGACCCAGTACTTC.

This clonotype showed up just a few times. The chain couples TRBV3-1 to TRBJ1-2; 7 bases fit TRBD1. V lost 1 base to trimming and J lost 2 bases; unmatched junction nucleotides: 4. Germline loops: CDR1 LGHDT, CDR2 YNNKEL (reference sequence). The CDR3 runs 15 residues. The CDR3 loop reads CASSQGQGGNYGYTF. For the CDR3, the DNA is TGTGCCAGCAGCCAAGGACAGGGAGGGAACTATGGCTACACCTTC.

This clonotype showed up just a few times. This chain connects TRBV5-1 to TRBJ2-2; TRBD2 agrees at 9 bases. This CDR3 has 17 residues. Germline V CDR1 and CDR2: SGHRS, YFSETQ. V dropped 2 bases and J dropped 0; count of bases not matched to a gene: 5. In DNA, the CDR3 is TGCGCCAGCAGCTTTAGTAGCGGGAGCGCGAACACCGGGGAGCTGTTTTTT. Protein product: CASSFSSGSANTGELFF.

This clonotype was seen at least ten times. This chain connects TRBV6-2 or TRBV6-3 to TRBJ2-5; 7 bases line up with TRBD2. Germline trimming cut 7 bases from V and 2 bases from J; bases unmatched to any gene: 7. CDR1 is MNHEY and CDR2 is SVGEGT in the germline V gene. The CDR3 has 14 residues. CDR3 amino acids: CASNPGGVQETQYF. The CDR3 nucleotides are TGTGCCAGCAATCCGGGGGGAGTACAAGAGACCCAGTACTTC.